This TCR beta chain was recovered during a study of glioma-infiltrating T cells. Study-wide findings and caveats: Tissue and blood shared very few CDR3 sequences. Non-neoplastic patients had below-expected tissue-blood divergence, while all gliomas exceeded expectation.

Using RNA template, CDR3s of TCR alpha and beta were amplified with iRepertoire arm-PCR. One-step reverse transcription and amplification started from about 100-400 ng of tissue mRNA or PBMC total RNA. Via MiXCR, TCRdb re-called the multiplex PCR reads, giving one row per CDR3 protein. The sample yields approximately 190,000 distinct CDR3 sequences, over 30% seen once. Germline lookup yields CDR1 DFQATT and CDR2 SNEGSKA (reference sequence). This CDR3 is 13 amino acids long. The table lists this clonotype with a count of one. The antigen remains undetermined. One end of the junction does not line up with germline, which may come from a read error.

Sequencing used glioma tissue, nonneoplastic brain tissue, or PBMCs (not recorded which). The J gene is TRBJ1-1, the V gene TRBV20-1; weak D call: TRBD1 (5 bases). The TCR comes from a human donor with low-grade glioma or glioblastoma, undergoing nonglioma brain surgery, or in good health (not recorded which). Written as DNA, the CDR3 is TGCAGTGCCCCCAACCAGATGGACACTGAAGCTTCCTTT. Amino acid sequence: CSAPNQMDTEASF.